At least ten counts were recorded for the clone carrying this T cell receptor (beta chain). Using two-round multiplex PCR, the authors amplified TCR beta CDR3 from genomic DNA. Individual primers that were specific to each TRBV and TRBJ gene served in first-round PCR. Universal primers were what the second PCR round relied on. TCRdb passed the multiplex PCR reads through MiXCR, listing each CDR3 protein once. Of 51,000 or so distinct CDR3 sequences in the sample, 30% to 35% were seen once. Germline V gene lookup returns CDR1 SGDLS and CDR2 YYNGEE. The CDR3 runs 14 residues. Germline trimming cut 6 bases from V and 3 bases from J; bases unmatched to any gene: 9. The entry originates in a study of prognosis after radiotherapy for stage I lung cancer. Study overall: Patients with tumors diagnosed as squamous cell carcinoma numbered 7 or 8, and those with adenocarcinoma eleven to twelve.

Every patient was node-negative on CT and PET/CT and lacked prior chemotherapy, radiotherapy or other malignancies. The source is a donor aged 50 or older with non-small cell lung cancer. The chain employs TRBV9 and TRBJ2-7; 7 nucleotides agree with TRBD2. The sequencing used PBMCs, collected before or after stereotactic body radiation therapy (not recorded which). CDR3: CASTYGAGDYEQYF. The CDR3, as DNA: TGTGCCAGCACGTATGGGGCGGGGGACTACGAGCAGTACTTC.